Each of the 32 T cell receptor beta chains below was sequenced from the same sample in a study of T cells after yellow fever vaccination. One entry per CDR3 protein, called by TCRdb with MiXCR from the 5' RACE reads. The data show a few hundred thousand distinct CDR3 sequences, with approximately 4% seen just once and around 25% held by the top ten. The sequencing here drew on PBMCs, taken 5 days after the yellow fever booster vaccination. These TCRs come from a man in his late teens or twenties who received the YFV17D yellow fever vaccine.

This clonotype was found a few times. This chain links TRBV7-2 with TRBJ2-2; TRBD1 or TRBD2 may be the D gene (5 bases each). Per the germline V gene, CDR1 is SGHTA and CDR2 is FQGNSA. With 6 bases removed from V and 4 bases from J, the gap between germline ends came to 12 bases. The CDR3 is 14 residues long. CDR3 region: CASSRDGRTGELFF. CDR3 coding DNA: TGTGCCAGCAGTAGGGACGGACGCACCGGGGAGCTGTTTTTT.

V gene TRBV4-3 combines with J gene TRBJ1-2; unclear D gene. Trimming took 0 bases from V and 0 from J, leaving 14 bases between them. In germline, CDR1 is LGHNA, CDR2 YSLEER. The CDR3 spans 17 residues. The CDR3 nucleotides are TGCGCCAGCAGCCAAGATCCGGAAGGAGAGGCTAACTATGGCTACACCTTC. Translating it yields CASSQDPEGEANYGYTF.

This clonotype showed up just a few times. CDR3 amino acids: CASSLGDRGKLFF. The CDR3 bases are TGCGCCAGCAGCTTGGGCGACAGGGGAAAACTGTTTTTT. The chain has TRBV5-1 and TRBJ1-4; 8 positions match TRBD1. V gave up 0 bases and J gave up 10 bases; unmatched junction bases: 2. The germline V gene encodes CDR1 SGHRS and CDR2 YFSETQ. The CDR3 has 13 amino acids.

The rearrangement links TRBV10-3 to TRBJ1-2; D is unclear. Deletions cut 8 bases from V and 4 bases from J, with 17 bases between. The CDR3 covers 14 residues. Germline V gene sequence: CDR1 ENHRY, CDR2 SYGVKD. The CDR3 DNA reads as TGTGCCATCTCCCGAGAGGGCGTGGGCTATGGCTACACCTTC. Residues: CAISREGVGYGYTF.

There are a few counts of this clonotype. The chain carries TRBV20-1 and TRBJ1-2, with TRBD1 matching 8 bases. With V trimmed by 8 bases and J by 5 bases, 16 bases remained unmatched. The length of the CDR3 is 15 residues. The germline CDR1 and CDR2 sequences are DFQATT and SNEGSKA (reference sequence). For the CDR3, the DNA is TGCAGTTCAGACGACCTAAACAGGGGGGGGTATGGCTACACCTTC. As protein: CSSDDLNRGGYGYTF.

In this sample, this clonotype turned up a few times. The V gene is TRBV6-5, the J gene TRBJ2-1; possibly TRBD1 for D (6 bases). Trimming removed 5 bases from V and 7 bases from J, with 12 bases in between. This CDR3 spans 13 amino acids. Looked up from germline, CDR1 is MNHEY and CDR2 is SVGAGI. DNA for the CDR3: TGTGCCAGCAGTCACAGGGCTCGGAATGAGCAGTTCTTC. This gives the protein CASSHRARNEQFF.

This clonotype was observed many times. The gene calls are TRBV29-1 and TRBJ1-1; a weak D match, TRBD1 (5 bases). Germline lookup yields CDR1 SQVTM and CDR2 ANQGSEA. Trimming removed 7 bases from V and 1 base from J, with 10 bases in between. The CDR3 is 12 residues long. The CDR3 DNA reads as TGCAGCGCCAGGGCGGCGAACACTGAAGCTTTCTTT. Amino acid sequence: CSARAANTEAFF.

The chain has TRBV7-8 and TRBJ1-6; 7 bases line up with TRBD1. This CDR3 has 15 amino acids. Germline CDR1 and CDR2: SGHVS and FQNEAQ. J was trimmed by 7 bases and V by 5 bases; bases with no gene match: 8. CDR3 nucleotides: TGTGCCAGCAGCGCGACGAGACAGGGAAATTCACCCCTCCACTTT. It codes for CASSATRQGNSPLHF.

The table lists this clonotype with a few counts. This sequence joins TRBV6-2 or TRBV6-3 and TRBJ2-1; D could derive from TRBD1 or TRBD2 (6 bases each). The germline V and J ends were trimmed by 0 bases and 10 bases, with 19 bases remaining between them. Germline CDR1 and CDR2: MNHEY and SVGEGT. The CDR3 runs 16 residues. CDR3 DNA sequence: TGTGCCAGCAGTTACTCGATTCAGAGGGGGGCATTGGAGCAGTTCTTC. Protein sequence: CASSYSIQRGALEQFF.

This clonotype has only a few counts. This chain connects TRBV10-1 to TRBJ2-7; D is perhaps TRBD1 (6 bases). Germline CDR1 reads WNHNN; CDR2 reads SYGVQD (reference sequence). This CDR3 is built from 11 residues. V lost 3 bases and J 6 bases, leaving 6 bases between the germline ends. The CDR3 loop reads CASSEGGEQYF. CDR3 DNA sequence: TGCGCCAGCAGTGAAGGGGGCGAGCAGTACTTC.

The sample holds many counts of this clonotype. V and J are TRBV7-2 and TRBJ1-2; unclear D gene. The CDR3 is made up of 14 amino acids. The ends were cut back, 1 base at V and 4 bases at J, with 10 bases in the middle. Germline V gene lookup returns CDR1 SGHTA and CDR2 FQGNSA. The CDR3 loop is CASSLGGRFYGYTF. CDR3 nucleotide sequence: TGTGCCAGCAGCTTAGGTGGCAGGTTCTATGGCTACACCTTC.

This clonotype has ten or more counts. CDR3 nucleotides: TGTGCCAGCAGCGCCGCGGGCACCGCTAACTATGGCTACACCTTC. It is translated as CASSAAGTANYGYTF. The chain joins TRBV6-2 or TRBV6-3 to TRBJ1-2; D is uncertain. CDR1 and CDR2 from the germline V gene are MNHEY and SVGEGT. V lost 6 bases and J 0 bases, leaving 14 bases between the germline ends. This CDR3 spans 15 amino acids.

V and J are TRBV20-1 and TRBJ1-5; the match to TRBD1 covers 8 bases. This CDR3 has 16 amino acids. Germline loops: CDR1 DFQATT, CDR2 SNEGSKA (reference sequence). V dropped 5 bases and J dropped 7; count of bases not matched to a gene: 16. The CDR3 region is CSASGQGRPLDQPQHF. CDR3 coding DNA: TGCAGTGCTTCCGGACAGGGAAGGCCTTTGGACCAGCCCCAGCATTTT.

This clonotype came up a few times. The chain joins TRBV5-1 to TRBJ1-2; the D is unclear. V was pared by 3 bases and J by 3 bases, with 12 bases between. Germline V gene sequence: CDR1 SGHRS, CDR2 YFSETQ. The CDR3 runs 14 residues. CDR3 loop: CASSYPAGDYGYTF. The CDR3, as DNA: TGCGCCAGCAGCTACCCCGCCGGGGACTATGGCTACACCTTC.

This clonotype was seen at least ten times. This chain joins TRBV5-4 and TRBJ2-3, with D uncertain. V lost 6 bases and J 2 bases, leaving 7 bases between the germline ends. The CDR3 covers 12 residues. The germline V gene has CDR1 SGHNT and CDR2 YYREEE (reference sequence). CDR3 protein: CASKSSTDTQYF. The CDR3 region has the DNA TGTGCCAGCAAATCTTCCACAGATACGCAGTATTTT.

As to this clonotype: The junction shows a germline mismatch at one end, possibly a read error. The chain links TRBV28 to TRBJ1-3, with D perhaps matching TRBD1 (5 bases). CDR3 length equals 12 residues. The germline gives CDR1 MDHEN, CDR2 SYDVKM. CDR3 sequence reads: CASSLREGTFYF. In nucleotides, the CDR3 is TGTGCCAGCAGTTTGAGGGAGGGGACGTTTTACTTT. The complete variable domain, with remaining parts taken from reference TRBV28 and TRBJ1-3, reads DVKVTQSSRYLVKRTGEKVFLECVQDMDHENMFWYRQDPGLGLRLIYFSYDVKMKEKGDIPEGYSVSREKKERFSLILESASTNQTSMYLCASSLREGTFYFGEGSWLTVV.

The rearrangement uses TRBV19 and TRBJ1-5; the match to TRBD1 covers 7 bases. The CDR3 sequence is 16 residues long. The germline V gene has CDR1 LNHDA and CDR2 SQIVND (reference sequence). J lost 1 base, V lost 5 bases, and 8 bases had no gene match. The chain's CDR3 is CASSLRQGRSNQPQHF. CDR3 DNA: TGTGCCAGTAGTCTAAGACAGGGACGGAGCAATCAGCCCCAGCATTTT.

This rearrangement joins TRBV7-9 to TRBJ2-1; no reliable D call. This CDR3 is built from 13 residues. CDR1 is SEHNR, CDR2 FQNEAQ, per germline (reference sequence). V dropped 8 bases and J dropped 8 bases, with 16 bases sitting between them. CDR3 DNA: TGTGCCAGCTGCCCAATAAACTGGGATGAGCAGTTCTTC. It is translated as CASCPINWDEQFF.

This clonotype was detected only a few times. The CDR3 region has the DNA TGCAGCGTTGAAGTCGACCCTGATTCAAACACTGAAGCTTTCTTT. This encodes CSVEVDPDSNTEAFF. The chain uses TRBV29-1 and TRBJ1-1; D is ambiguous. This CDR3 comprises 15 residues. CDR1 and CDR2 (germline): SQVTM, ANQGSEA. The V end was cut by 1 base, the J end by 2 bases, with 14 bases between.

In this sample, this clonotype turned up many times. The chain combines TRBV11-2 with TRBJ2-1; possibly TRBD1 or TRBD2 for D (5 bases each). The ends were cut back, 5 bases at V and 2 bases at J, with 13 bases in the middle. Per germline, CDR1 SGHAT and CDR2 FQNNGV. The length of the CDR3 is 15 residues. The CDR3: CASSDYGGTYNEQFF. The CDR3 DNA sequence: TGTGCCAGCAGCGACTATGGGGGTACCTACAATGAGCAGTTCTTC.

The CDR3 reads CASSLGLPGTDQETQYF. The CDR3, as DNA: TGCGCCAGCAGCTTGGGACTTCCAGGGACAGACCAAGAGACCCAGTACTTC. The chain uses TRBV5-1 and TRBJ2-5; 7 nucleotides line up with TRBD1. Germline lookup yields CDR1 SGHRS and CDR2 YFSETQ. The CDR3 runs to 17 residues. V gave up 0 bases and J gave up 0 bases; unmatched junction bases: 8.

This clonotype was detected ten times or more. The chain couples TRBV14 to TRBJ2-3; D gene uncertain. This CDR3 is built from 15 residues. In germline, CDR1 is SGHDN, CDR2 FVKESK. V was shortened by 1 base and J by 4 bases, with 12 bases between the two germline ends. As DNA, the CDR3 is TGTGCCAGCAGCCAAGCCTTAGGAGCAGCAGATACGCAGTATTTT. This encodes CASSQALGAADTQYF.

This clonotype turned up a few times. The chain uses TRBV9 and TRBJ2-1; a possible D gene is TRBD2 (6 bases). Trimming cost V 0 bases and J 4 bases, with 8 bases left between them. This CDR3 has 14 residues. From germline, CDR1 is SGDLS and CDR2 YYNGEE. This CDR3 is CASSVGGEYNEQFF. The CDR3, as DNA: TGTGCCAGCAGCGTAGGGGGGGAGTACAATGAGCAGTTCTTC.

This clonotype was seen many times. The rearrangement links TRBV7-2 to TRBJ2-1; tentative D call: TRBD1 (8 bases). The CDR3 spans 14 residues. The germline CDR1 and CDR2 sequences are SGHTA and FQGNSA. Trimming stripped 4 bases from V and 10 bases from J, with 17 bases between. As DNA, the CDR3 is TGTGCCAGCAGCTCTTTGGACAGGGAGGGCGAGCAGTTCTTC. As protein: CASSSLDREGEQFF.

At least ten counts were recorded for this clonotype. This CDR3 is CASSLCRDEQFF. CDR3 DNA sequence: TGTGCCAGCAGCCTATGTCGCGATGAGCAGTTCTTC. The chain combines TRBV21-1 with TRBJ2-1. TRBV21-1 corresponds to a pseudogene. The CDR3 has 12 residues.

This clonotype was seen repeatedly, ten times or more. This chain links TRBV5-4 with TRBJ1-1; the D is unclear. Germline CDR1 reads SGHNT; CDR2 reads YYREEE (reference sequence). The CDR3 loop spans 13 amino acids. The ends were cut back, 1 base at V and 3 bases at J, with 7 bases in the middle. The CDR3 DNA follows: TGTGCCAGCAGCTTGCACGGTTACACTGAAGCTTTCTTT. This gives the protein CASSLHGYTEAFF.

Only a few counts were recorded for this clonotype. The chain joins TRBV3-1 to TRBJ1-1, with D tentatively TRBD1 (5 bases). V was shortened by 4 bases and J by 6 bases, with 12 bases between the two germline ends. The V gene's germline CDR1 is LGHDT and CDR2 YNNKEL (reference sequence). The CDR3 contains 13 residues. In nucleotides, the CDR3 is TGTGCCAGCAGCCCCTCAGGGTCCCCTGAAGCTTTCTTT. Protein sequence: CASSPSGSPEAFF. Combining the CDR3 with reference TRBV3-1 and TRBJ1-1 gives the whole variable domain DTAVSQTPKYLVTQMGNDKSIKCEQNLGHDTMYWYKQDSKKFLKIMFSYNNKELIINETVPNRFSPKSPDKAHLNLHINSLELGDSAVYFCASSPSGSPEAFFGQGTRLTVV.

In this sample, this clonotype turned up many times. This rearrangement joins TRBV5-1 to TRBJ2-7; D ambiguous. Germline lookup yields CDR1 SGHRS and CDR2 YFSETQ. Trimming left V 0 bases short and J 3 bases short, with 7 bases between. This CDR3 is 13 amino acids long. The CDR3 here is CASSLGLNYEQYV. The CDR3 DNA reads TGCGCCAGCAGCTTGGGGCTAAACTACGAGCAGTACGTC.

The V and J genes are TRBV2 and TRBJ1-2; 8 bases are a match to TRBD1. V lost 3 bases and J lost 9; bases outside the gene matches: 6. Per the germline V gene, CDR1 is SNHLY and CDR2 is FYNNEI. This CDR3 has 13 amino acids. The CDR3 DNA is TGTGCCAGCAGTGATTCAGGGGGCAGGAGCTACACCTTC. This codes for CASSDSGGRSYTF.

This clonotype has just a few counts. In nucleotides, the CDR3 is TGTGCCAGCAGCCCTGACCGCCGGGACAGTAAATCCTACGAGCAGTACTTC. Its translation: CASSPDRRDSKSYEQYF. V gene TRBV13 combines with J gene TRBJ2-7, with TRBD1 matching over 7 bases. CDR3 length: 17 amino acids. Germline trimming cut 5 bases from V and 1 base from J; bases unmatched to any gene: 14. From germline, CDR1 is PRHDT and CDR2 FYEKMQ (reference sequence).

This chain connects TRBV15 to TRBJ2-7; D is unresolved. The germline V and J ends were trimmed by 6 bases and 0 bases, with 9 bases remaining between them. The CDR3 sequence is 13 residues long. Germline lookup yields CDR1 LNHNV and CDR2 YYDKDF (reference sequence). Here the CDR3 reads CATSSPSSYEQYV. The CDR3 nucleotides are TGTGCCACCAGTTCCCCAAGCTCCTACGAGCAGTACGTC.

The chain uses TRBV5-5 and TRBJ2-5; maybe TRBD1 (6 bases). This CDR3 region has 15 residues. V was cut by 4 bases and J by 4 bases, with 17 bases left in between. Germline assignment: CDR1 SGHKS and CDR2 YYEKEE (reference sequence). DNA for the CDR3: TGTGCCAGCAGCGTGGGACACTCTACGTTAGAGACCCAGTACTTC. Translated: CASSVGHSTLETQYF.